This T cell receptor beta chain stems from a study of cytomegalovirus exposure and HLA in healthy donors. Study-wide findings and caveats: Some public TCRs appeared in many individuals, while most sequences were rare.

Comments on this clone: Its antigen is undetermined.

Primers for the PCR totalled 60 Vbeta and 13 Jbeta. Produced via immunoSEQ multiplex PCR; TCRdb's table is partial and in-frame only. The sample lists roughly 150,000 clones; over 55% were seen once. Specimen: PBMCs. This receptor was taken from a man between 40 and 49 years old in good health and CMV-seronegative.

CDR3 coding DNA: TGTGCCAGCAGTTACTTCCTAGCGGGGACAGATACGCAGTATTTT. It yields the protein CASSYFLAGTDTQYF. The chain links TRBV6-5 to TRBJ2-3; 9 nucleotides agree with TRBD2. The CDR3 has 15 amino acids. V lost 1 base, J lost 3 bases, and 2 bases stayed unmatched. CDR1 and CDR2 (germline): MNHEY, SVGAGI.